The rows below give T cell receptor beta chains drawn from one sample of a study of OX40 agonist ivuxolimab in advanced cancers. Assay: immunoSEQ multiplex PCR; the TCRdb copy retains only in-frame clones and omits some. The data hold about 73,000 clones, with about 88% observed a single time. The material sequenced was CD4+ or CD8+ T cells sorted from blood, taken in a trial of the OX40 agonist ivuxolimab. These receptors were obtained from an adult with an advanced solid tumor such as melanoma, head and neck, liver or kidney cancer. CDR3s include the opening cysteine and the closing phenylalanine or tryptophan. The order of the fields is CDR3 DNA, CDR3 protein, D gene, clone size, V gene, J gene. A D gene is named only where the DNA matches it firmly. Not every row has a clone size; where given, it reads once, few, many or a size class.

CDR3 DNA: TGTGCCAGCAGTGGGGGACTAGCGGGAGAGACCCAGTACTTC
CDR3 protein: CASSGGLAGETQYF
D gene: TRBD2
clone size: NA
V gene: TRBV2
J gene: TRBJ2-5

CDR3 DNA: TGTGCCAGTTGTCAGGGCACGAACACTGAAGCTTTCTTT
CDR3 protein: CASCQGTNTEAFF
D gene: NA
clone size: NA
V gene: TRBV6-6
J gene: TRBJ1-1

CDR3 DNA: TGCGCCAGCAGCGTGTATGGACAGGGGTTTAATTCACCCCTCCACTTT
CDR3 protein: CASSVYGQGFNSPLHF
D gene: TRBD1
clone size: NA
V gene: TRBV5-1
J gene: TRBJ1-6

CDR3 DNA: TGTGCCAGCAGTGTGGAGGGGTGGACAGGTTGGGGTGAAAAACTGTTTTTT
CDR3 protein: CASSVEGWTGWGEKLFF
D gene: TRBD1
clone size: NA
V gene: TRBV2
J gene: TRBJ1-4

CDR3 DNA: TGTGCCAGCAGCATGACCGGGACGGGCAATGAAAAACTGTTTTTT
CDR3 protein: CASSMTGTGNEKLFF
D gene: NA
clone size: NA
V gene: TRBV7-2
J gene: TRBJ1-4

CDR3 DNA: TGTGCCACCCACCCAGCCGGGCCTAACTACGAGCAGTACTTC
CDR3 protein: CATHPAGPNYEQYF
D gene: NA
clone size: NA
V gene: TRBV28
J gene: TRBJ2-7

CDR3 DNA: TGTGCCAGCTCGCCCGGGGGACATGAGCAGTTCTTC
CDR3 protein: CASSPGGHEQFF
D gene: NA
clone size: NA
V gene: TRBV18
J gene: TRBJ2-1

CDR3 DNA: TGTGCCAGCAGCCCTAACGTGGGACTAGCGGGAGCCTACGAGCAGTACTTC
CDR3 protein: CASSPNVGLAGAYEQYF
D gene: TRBD2
clone size: NA
V gene: TRBV7-2
J gene: TRBJ2-7

CDR3 DNA: TGTGCCAGCAGTTACTCGACGGTTGGAGGAGGCGGTGAAGCTTTCTTT
CDR3 protein: CASSYSTVGGGGEAFF
D gene: NA
clone size: NA
V gene: TRBV6-5
J gene: TRBJ1-1

CDR3 DNA: TGTGCCAGTAGTATAGTGTCGGGACCCCAACAGCCCCAGCATTTT
CDR3 protein: CASSIVSGPQQPQHF
D gene: NA
clone size: NA
V gene: TRBV19
J gene: TRBJ1-5

CDR3 DNA: TGTGCCAGCAGCCAACGTTCCGTAGGGAGGCGAGGAAAACTGTTTTTT
CDR3 protein: CASSQRSVGRRGKLFF
D gene: NA
clone size: NA
V gene: TRBV14
J gene: TRBJ1-4

CDR3 DNA: TGTGCCAGCAGCCCTCCGGGACAGGAGGGCGAGCAGTACTTC
CDR3 protein: CASSPPGQEGEQYF
D gene: TRBD1
clone size: NA
V gene: TRBV5-4
J gene: TRBJ2-7

CDR3 DNA: TGCGCCAGCAGCCAAGACGGCGCGGGGGGGCCGGCAGATACGCAGTATTTT
CDR3 protein: CASSQDGAGGPADTQYF
D gene: TRBD2
clone size: NA
V gene: TRBV4-1
J gene: TRBJ2-3

CDR3 DNA: TGTGCCAGCAGTTACTCTAACAGGGGGTTTGGGACCCAGTACTTC
CDR3 protein: CASSYSNRGFGTQYF
D gene: TRBD1
clone size: NA
V gene: TRBV6-6
J gene: TRBJ2-5

CDR3 DNA: TGCAGCGGCGGCCCTTGGGACAGGAATGGCTACACCTTC
CDR3 protein: CSGGPWDRNGYTF
D gene: TRBD1
clone size: NA
V gene: TRBV29-1
J gene: TRBJ1-2

CDR3 DNA: TGTGCCAGCAGCTTTGTCTTGGGGAAGAACACTGAAGCTTTCTTT
CDR3 protein: CASSFVLGKNTEAFF
D gene: NA
clone size: NA
V gene: TRBV5-6
J gene: TRBJ1-1

CDR3 DNA: TGTGCCAGCAGTTTGAATCGGGACAGGGGTTATGGCTACACCTTC
CDR3 protein: CASSLNRDRGYGYTF
D gene: TRBD1
clone size: NA
V gene: TRBV28
J gene: TRBJ1-2

CDR3 DNA: TGCGCCAGCAGCCCTTTAGCGGGAGGATCAAATGAGCAGTTCTTC
CDR3 protein: CASSPLAGGSNEQFF
D gene: TRBD2
clone size: NA
V gene: TRBV5-1
J gene: TRBJ2-1

CDR3 DNA: TGTGCCAGCAGCGCGAGCCTGGGACAGCTGGGGTATGGCTACACCTTC
CDR3 protein: CASSASLGQLGYGYTF
D gene: TRBD1
clone size: NA
V gene: TRBV9
J gene: TRBJ1-2

CDR3 DNA: TGTGCCAGCTCACCACGGGACAGCTATAATTCACCCCTCCACTTT
CDR3 protein: CASSPRDSYNSPLHF
D gene: TRBD1
clone size: few
V gene: TRBV18
J gene: TRBJ1-6

CDR3 DNA: TGTGCCAGCAGTTATGGAGTGATGTACGAGCAGTACTTC
CDR3 protein: CASSYGVMYEQYF
D gene: NA
clone size: NA
V gene: TRBV6-5
J gene: TRBJ2-7

CDR3 DNA: TGTGCCAGCAGCCCTGGGATGGGGTCCTATGGCTACACCTTC
CDR3 protein: CASSPGMGSYGYTF
D gene: NA
clone size: NA
V gene: TRBV14
J gene: TRBJ1-2

CDR3 DNA: TGTGCCAGCAGTTCAGTCGAGTCACAGGGAAGGTCCTACGAGCAGTACTTC
CDR3 protein: CASSSVESQGRSYEQYF
D gene: NA
clone size: NA
V gene: TRBV28
J gene: TRBJ2-7

CDR3 DNA: TGCGCCAGCAGCTTCTCGGGACTAGCGGGAGGGGGGACCTACGAGCAGTACTTC
CDR3 protein: CASSFSGLAGGGTYEQYF
D gene: TRBD2
clone size: NA
V gene: TRBV5-1
J gene: TRBJ2-7

CDR3 DNA: TGTGCCTGGAAAGTCCCGGGACAGGGTTCGTCCGGGGAGCTGTTTTTT
CDR3 protein: CAWKVPGQGSSGELFF
D gene: TRBD1
clone size: few
V gene: TRBV30
J gene: TRBJ2-2

CDR3 DNA: TGTGCCTGGAGTGTAGGGCAGGGGGGCAATTCACCCCTCCACTTT
CDR3 protein: CAWSVGQGGNSPLHF
D gene: TRBD1
clone size: NA
V gene: TRBV30
J gene: TRBJ1-6

CDR3 DNA: TGTGCCACCAGCAGAGACCCCCAGGGGGATCGGGGAAAACTGTTTTTT
CDR3 protein: CATSRDPQGDRGKLFF
D gene: TRBD1
clone size: once
V gene: TRBV15
J gene: TRBJ1-4

CDR3 DNA: TGTGCCAGCAGCTCTAGCGGTCCCTACAATGAGCAGTTCTTC
CDR3 protein: CASSSSGPYNEQFF
D gene: TRBD2
clone size: NA
V gene: TRBV7-9
J gene: TRBJ2-1

CDR3 DNA: TGTGCCAGCAGTGATGGGGGCGCGCTTACAGGGGAGCATGGCTACACCTTC
CDR3 protein: CASSDGGALTGEHGYTF
D gene: TRBD1
clone size: few
V gene: TRBV6-1
J gene: TRBJ1-2